The clone carrying this T cell receptor (beta chain) has more than one count but fewer than ten. Its antigen is not identified. TCRdb independently ran MiXCR on the 5' RACE reads; one entry per CDR3 protein. Among 700,000 to 850,000 distinct CDR3 sequences listed, approximately 12% were seen once. This sample stems from a study of CD8 T cells in ankylosing spondylitis. Findings of the study overall: Clones that were linked to disease were CD8+ and were relatively rare in peripheral blood. Ankylosing spondylitis blood appeared to carry a characteristic TCR beta motif of roughly eight highly homologous variants.

The CDR3 extends over 13 amino acids. The germline CDR1 and CDR2 sequences are SGHRS and YFSETQ. With 5 bases removed from V and 4 bases from J, the gap between germline ends came to 12 bases. The receptor was isolated from a male donor with ankylosing spondylitis. Material for sequencing was blood, either unsorted or a sorted T cell fraction (not recorded which). The chain employs TRBV5-1 and TRBJ1-2; D might be TRBD1 (6 bases). This chain's CDR3 is CASSDDRTYGYTF. The CDR3 coding sequence is TGCGCCAGCAGTGATGACAGGACCTATGGCTACACCTTC.